These 9 T cell receptor beta chains were sequenced from one sample in a study of neurological immune-mediated disorders. In TCRdb, the 5' RACE reads were re-called with MiXCR into one record per CDR3 protein. This sample carries tens of thousands of distinct CDR3 sequences, about 2.5% of them seen once, and the ten largest clones take less than 3%. Sequenced input: PBMCs. These receptors were taken from a man aged 45-60 years with multiple sclerosis.

This clonotype was counted ten times or more. This chain connects TRBV5-1 to TRBJ2-1; 7 nucleotides match TRBD2. Germline-derived CDR1 and CDR2 are SGHRS and YFSETQ. There are 15 residues in the CDR3. Trimming at V came to 0 bases and at J to 3 bases, leaving 3 bases not matched to a gene. The CDR3 loop is CASSLGWGGYNEQFF. CDR3 bases: TGCGCCAGCAGCTTGGGTTGGGGGGGCTACAATGAGCAGTTCTTC.

In this sample, this clonotype turned up many times. V and J are TRBV5-1 and TRBJ1-6; D is unresolved. V was trimmed by 4 bases and J by 4 bases, leaving 9 bases between them. The CDR3 has 14 residues. Germline CDR1 is SGHRS and CDR2 is YFSETQ. The CDR3 region has the DNA TGCGCCAGCAGCGTCGATGGGTATAATTCACCCCTCCACTTT. As protein: CASSVDGYNSPLHF.

This clonotype is medium-sized in the sample. V is TRBV24-1 and J is TRBJ2-6; 8 nucleotides match TRBD1. The V segment lost 3 bases and the J segment 1 base; nucleotides outside the gene matches: 4. Germline-derived CDR1 and CDR2 are KGHDR and SFDVKD. The CDR3 extends over 17 amino acids. As DNA, the CDR3 is TGTGCCACCAGTGATGGACAGGGAAGGTCTGGGGCCAACGTCCTGACTTTC. Translating it yields CATSDGQGRSGANVLTF.

This clonotype was observed at least ten times. The chain is built from TRBV6-6 and TRBJ2-2, with D possibly being TRBD1 or TRBD2 (5 bases each). Trimming shortened V by 5 bases and J by 1 base, and 17 bases separated the two germline ends. The CDR3 covers 17 residues. CDR1 is MNHNY and CDR2 is SVGAGI in the germline V gene (reference sequence). The CDR3 coding sequence is TGTGCCAGCAGTACCCGGGACCTCGAAAGGAACACCGGGGAGCTGTTTTTT. This gives the protein CASSTRDLERNTGELFF.

This clonotype was found many times. The chain couples TRBV5-1 to TRBJ2-5; the match to TRBD2 covers 8 bases. This CDR3 comprises 15 residues. Trimming cost V 6 bases and J 2 bases; bases outside gene matches: 9. Germline loops: CDR1 SGHRS, CDR2 YFSETQ. CDR3: CASTLAGVKQETQYF. The DNA for the CDR3 is TGCGCCAGCACTCTAGCGGGTGTTAAGCAAGAGACCCAGTACTTC. The variable domain in full, completed from reference TRBV5-1 and TRBJ2-5, reads KAGVTQTPRYLIKTRGQQVTLSCSPISGHRSVSWYQQTPGQGLQFLFEYFSETQRNKGNFPGRFSGRQFSNSRSEMNVSTLELGDSALYLCASTLAGVKQETQYFGPGTRLLVL.

This clonotype was recorded many times. This chain connects TRBV5-1 to TRBJ1-1; D gene ambiguous. CDR1 is SGHRS and CDR2 is YFSETQ in the germline V gene. The CDR3 sequence is 13 residues long. The V gene lost 0 bases and the J gene lost 1 base, with 4 bases spanning the gap. CDR3 loop: CASSLERNTEAFF. The CDR3 coding sequence is TGCGCCAGCAGCTTGGAACGGAACACTGAAGCTTTCTTT.

This clonotype was observed many times. CDR3 bases: TGTGCCAGCTCCAGGACCCGCTATAATTCACCCCTCCACTTT. Translation gives CASSRTRYNSPLHF. The V gene is TRBV2, the J gene TRBJ1-6; D remains unclear. Germline CDR1 reads SNHLY; CDR2 reads FYNNEI. The CDR3 is 14 amino acids. The V gene lost 8 bases and the J gene lost 3 bases, with 11 bases spanning the gap.

The table lists this clonotype with many counts. The V and J genes are TRBV27 and TRBJ2-7; D may be TRBD1 (5 bases). CDR3 length equals 14 residues. With 4 bases removed from V and 0 bases from J, the gap between germline ends came to 10 bases. Per the germline V gene, CDR1 is MNHEY and CDR2 is SMNVEV (reference sequence). The CDR3 region is CASSSRQSSYEQYF. Written as DNA, the CDR3 is TGTGCCAGCAGTTCCCGACAGAGCTCCTACGAGCAGTACTTC.

The sample holds many counts of this clonotype. The gene calls are TRBV7-2 and TRBJ1-2; D ambiguous. CDR1 SGHTA and CDR2 FQGNSA come from the germline V gene. The CDR3 has 12 amino acids. V was trimmed by 2 bases and J by 4 bases, leaving 5 bases between them. The CDR3 coding sequence is TGTGCCAGCAGCTTATTTGGCTATGGCTACACCTTC. Its protein product is CASSLFGYGYTF.